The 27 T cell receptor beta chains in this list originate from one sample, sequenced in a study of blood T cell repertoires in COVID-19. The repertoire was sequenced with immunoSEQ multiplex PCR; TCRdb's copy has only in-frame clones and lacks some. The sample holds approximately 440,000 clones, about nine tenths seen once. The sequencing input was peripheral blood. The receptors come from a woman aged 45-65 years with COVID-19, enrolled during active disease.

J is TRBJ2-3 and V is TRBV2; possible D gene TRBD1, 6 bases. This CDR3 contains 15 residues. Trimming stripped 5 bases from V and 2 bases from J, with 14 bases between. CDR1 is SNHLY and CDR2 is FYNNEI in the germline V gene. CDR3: CASSQLGTPTDTQYF. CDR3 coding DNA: TGTGCCAGCAGTCAACTTGGGACACCCACAGATACGCAGTATTTT.

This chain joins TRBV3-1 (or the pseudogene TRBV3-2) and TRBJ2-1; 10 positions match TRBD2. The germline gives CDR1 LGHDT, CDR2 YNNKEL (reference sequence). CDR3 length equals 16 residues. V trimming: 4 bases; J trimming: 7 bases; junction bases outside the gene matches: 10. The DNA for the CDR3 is TGTGCCAGCAGCCCCCCTAAGCGGGGGGGCCGGAATGAGCAGTTCTTC. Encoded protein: CASSPPKRGGRNEQFF.

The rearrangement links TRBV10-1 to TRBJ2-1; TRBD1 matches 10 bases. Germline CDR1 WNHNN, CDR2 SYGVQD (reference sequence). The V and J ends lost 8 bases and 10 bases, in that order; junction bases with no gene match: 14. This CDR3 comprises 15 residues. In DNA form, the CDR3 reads TGCGCCAGCGGAGATAGACAGGGGGCCGGTGGAGAGCAGTTCTTC. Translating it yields CASGDRQGAGGEQFF.

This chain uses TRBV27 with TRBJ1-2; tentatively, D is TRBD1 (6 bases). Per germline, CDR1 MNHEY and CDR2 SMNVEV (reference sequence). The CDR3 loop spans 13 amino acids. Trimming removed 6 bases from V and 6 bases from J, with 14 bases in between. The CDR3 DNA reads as TGTGCCAGCAGGTTCACAGGGTTCGATGGCTACACCTTC. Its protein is CASRFTGFDGYTF.

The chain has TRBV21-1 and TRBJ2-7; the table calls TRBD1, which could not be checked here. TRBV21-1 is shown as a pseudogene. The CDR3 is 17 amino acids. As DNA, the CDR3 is TGTGCCAGCAGCAAAAATGGGCAGGGGGGAGACTCCTACGAGCAGTACTTC. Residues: CASSKNGQGGDSYEQYF.

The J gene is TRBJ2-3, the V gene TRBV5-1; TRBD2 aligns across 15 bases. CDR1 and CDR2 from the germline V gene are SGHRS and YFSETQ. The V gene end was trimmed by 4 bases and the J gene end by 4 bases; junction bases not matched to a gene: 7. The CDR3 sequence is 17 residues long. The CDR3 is CASSPRTSGGEADTQYF. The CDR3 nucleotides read TGCGCCAGCAGCCCCAGGACTAGCGGGGGGGAAGCAGATACGCAGTATTTT. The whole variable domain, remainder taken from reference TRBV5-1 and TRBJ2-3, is KAGVTQTPRYLIKTRGQQVTLSCSPISGHRSVSWYQQTPGQGLQFLFEYFSETQRNKGNFPGRFSGRQFSNSRSEMNVSTLELGDSALYLCASSPRTSGGEADTQYFGPGTRLTVL.

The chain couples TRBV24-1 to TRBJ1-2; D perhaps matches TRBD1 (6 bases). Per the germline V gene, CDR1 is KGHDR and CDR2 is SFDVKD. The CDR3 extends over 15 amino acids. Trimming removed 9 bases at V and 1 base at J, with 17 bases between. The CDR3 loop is CATLGKQGLNYGYTF. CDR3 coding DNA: TGTGCCACCCTCGGGAAACAGGGCCTTAACTATGGCTACACCTTC.

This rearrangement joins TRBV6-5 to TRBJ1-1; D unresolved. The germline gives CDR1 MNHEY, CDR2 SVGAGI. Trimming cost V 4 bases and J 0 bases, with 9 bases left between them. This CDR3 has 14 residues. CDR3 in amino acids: CASSSTAMNTEAFF. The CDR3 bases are TGTGCCAGCAGTTCGACTGCGATGAACACTGAAGCTTTCTTT.

CDR3 coding DNA: TGTGCCAGCGTAACGGTTCGGAACACTGAAGCTTTCTTT. Encoded protein: CASVTVRNTEAFF. This rearrangement joins TRBV6-5 to TRBJ1-1; no reliable D call. The V gene lost 8 bases and the J gene lost 1 base, with 11 bases spanning the gap. This CDR3 has 13 residues. The germline gives CDR1 MNHEY, CDR2 SVGAGI.

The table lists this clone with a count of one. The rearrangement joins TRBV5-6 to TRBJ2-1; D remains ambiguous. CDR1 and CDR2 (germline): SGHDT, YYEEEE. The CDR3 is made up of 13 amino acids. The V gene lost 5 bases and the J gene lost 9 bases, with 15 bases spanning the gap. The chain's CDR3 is CASSNLDRGEQFF. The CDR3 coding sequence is TGTGCCAGCAGTAATCTAGATCGTGGTGAGCAGTTCTTC.

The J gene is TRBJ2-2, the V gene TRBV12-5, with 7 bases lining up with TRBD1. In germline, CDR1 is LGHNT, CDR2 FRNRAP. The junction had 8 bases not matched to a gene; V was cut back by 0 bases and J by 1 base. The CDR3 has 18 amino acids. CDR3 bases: TGTGCTAGTGGTTTGGTACAAAAGGGGGCCTTGAACACCGGGGAGCTGTTTTTT. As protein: CASGLVQKGALNTGELFF. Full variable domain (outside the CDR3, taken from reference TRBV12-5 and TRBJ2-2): DARVTQTPRHKVTEMGQEVTMRCQPILGHNTVFWYRQTMMQGLELLAYFRNRAPLDDSGMPKDRFSAEMPDATLATLKIQPSEPRDSAVYFCASGLVQKGALNTGELFFGEGSRLTVL.

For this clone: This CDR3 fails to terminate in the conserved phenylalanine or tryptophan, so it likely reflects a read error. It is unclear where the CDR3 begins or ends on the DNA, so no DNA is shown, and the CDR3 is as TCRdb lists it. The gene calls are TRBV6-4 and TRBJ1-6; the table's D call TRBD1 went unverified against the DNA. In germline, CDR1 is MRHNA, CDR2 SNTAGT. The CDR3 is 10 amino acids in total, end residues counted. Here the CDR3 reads CASRDTQGAV.

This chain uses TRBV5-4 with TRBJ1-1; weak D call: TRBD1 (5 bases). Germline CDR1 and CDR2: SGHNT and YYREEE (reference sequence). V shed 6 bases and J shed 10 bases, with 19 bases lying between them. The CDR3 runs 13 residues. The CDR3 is CASKGGGEEGAFF. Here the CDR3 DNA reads TGTGCCAGCAAGGGCGGGGGAGAAGAGGGAGCTTTCTTT. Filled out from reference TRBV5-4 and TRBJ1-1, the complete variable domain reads ETGVTQSPTHLIKTRGQQVTLRCSSQSGHNTVSWYQQALGQGPQFIFQYYREEENGRGNFPPRFSGLQFPNYSSELNVNALELDDSALYLCASKGGGEEGAFFGQGTRLTVV.

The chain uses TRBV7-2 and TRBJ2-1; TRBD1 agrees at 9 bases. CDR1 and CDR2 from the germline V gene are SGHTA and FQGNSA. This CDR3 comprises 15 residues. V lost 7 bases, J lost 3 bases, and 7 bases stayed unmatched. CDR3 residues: CASTLPTGGYNEQFF. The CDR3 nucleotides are TGTGCCAGCACCCTCCCGACAGGGGGCTACAATGAGCAGTTCTTC. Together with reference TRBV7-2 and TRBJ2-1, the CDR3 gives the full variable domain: GAGVSQSPSNKVTEKGKDVELRCDPISGHTALYWYRQSLGQGLEFLIYFQGNSAPDKSGLPSDRFSAERTGGSVSTLTIQRTQQEDSAVYLCASTLPTGGYNEQFFGPGTRLTVL.

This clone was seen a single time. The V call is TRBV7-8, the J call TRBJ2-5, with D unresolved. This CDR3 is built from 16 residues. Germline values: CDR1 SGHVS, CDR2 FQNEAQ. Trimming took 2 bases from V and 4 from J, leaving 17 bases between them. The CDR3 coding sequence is TGTGCCAGCAGCTTAACCTTGGGTTCCGGCGGAGAGACCCAGTACTTC. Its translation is CASSLTLGSGGETQYF.

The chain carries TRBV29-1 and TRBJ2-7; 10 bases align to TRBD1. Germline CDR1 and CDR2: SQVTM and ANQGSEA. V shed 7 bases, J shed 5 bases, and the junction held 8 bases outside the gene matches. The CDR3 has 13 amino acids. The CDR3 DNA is TGCAGCGGGGCCCGGGGACAGGGGAACGAGCAGTACTTC. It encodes CSGARGQGNEQYF.

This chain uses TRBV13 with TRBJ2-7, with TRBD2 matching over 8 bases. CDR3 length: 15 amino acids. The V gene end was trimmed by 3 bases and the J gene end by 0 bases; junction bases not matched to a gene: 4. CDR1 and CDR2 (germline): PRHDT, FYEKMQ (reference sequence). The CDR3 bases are TGTGCCAGCAGCTTGGGCGGGGGGTCCTCCTACGAGCAGTACTTC. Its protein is CASSLGGGSSYEQYF.

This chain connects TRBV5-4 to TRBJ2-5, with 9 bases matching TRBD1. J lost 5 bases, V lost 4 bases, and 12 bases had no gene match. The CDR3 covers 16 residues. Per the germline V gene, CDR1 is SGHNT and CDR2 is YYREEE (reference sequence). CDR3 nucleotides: TGTGCCAGCAGCGGGGTCGGGGGCGGACAGGGGGAGACCCAGTACTTC. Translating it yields CASSGVGGGQGETQYF.

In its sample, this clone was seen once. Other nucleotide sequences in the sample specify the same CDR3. The CDR3 DNA sequence: TGTGCCAGCAGTTTCTTGGGGGGCACTGAAGCTTTCTTT. This encodes CASSFLGGTEAFF. This chain uses TRBV28 with TRBJ1-1, with D perhaps matching TRBD1 (5 bases). Germline assignment: CDR1 MDHEN and CDR2 SYDVKM. The CDR3 is 13 amino acids. V lost 3 bases to trimming and J lost 4 bases, with 9 bases between them.

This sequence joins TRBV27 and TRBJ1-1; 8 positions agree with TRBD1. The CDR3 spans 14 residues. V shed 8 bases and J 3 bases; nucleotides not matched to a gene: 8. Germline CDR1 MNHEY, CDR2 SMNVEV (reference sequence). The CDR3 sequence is CASFGQGRYTEAFF. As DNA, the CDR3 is TGTGCCAGCTTCGGACAGGGTCGGTACACTGAAGCTTTCTTT.

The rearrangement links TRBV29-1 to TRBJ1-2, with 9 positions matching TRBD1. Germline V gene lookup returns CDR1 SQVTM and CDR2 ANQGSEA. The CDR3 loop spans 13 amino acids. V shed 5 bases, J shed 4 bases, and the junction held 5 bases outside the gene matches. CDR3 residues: CSVTGGSGYGYTF. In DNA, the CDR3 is TGCAGCGTTACAGGGGGCTCGGGCTATGGCTACACCTTC.

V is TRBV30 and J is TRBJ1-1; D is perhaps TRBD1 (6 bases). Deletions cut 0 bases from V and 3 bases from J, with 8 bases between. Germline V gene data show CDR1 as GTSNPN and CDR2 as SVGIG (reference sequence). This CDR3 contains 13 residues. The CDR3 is CAWSVQGHTEAFF. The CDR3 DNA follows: TGTGCCTGGAGTGTACAGGGCCACACTGAAGCTTTCTTT.

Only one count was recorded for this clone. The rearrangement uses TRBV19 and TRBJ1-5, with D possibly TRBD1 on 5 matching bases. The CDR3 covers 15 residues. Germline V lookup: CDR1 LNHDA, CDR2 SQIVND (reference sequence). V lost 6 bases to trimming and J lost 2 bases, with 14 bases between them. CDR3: CASSHPLTGNQPQHF. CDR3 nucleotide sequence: TGTGCCAGTAGCCATCCTCTGACAGGCAATCAGCCCCAGCATTTT.

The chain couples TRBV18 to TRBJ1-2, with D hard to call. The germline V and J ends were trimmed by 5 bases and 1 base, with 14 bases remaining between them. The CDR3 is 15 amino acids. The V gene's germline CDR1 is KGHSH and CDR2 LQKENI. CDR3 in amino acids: CASSNSHGFNYGYTF. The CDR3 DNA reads TGTGCCAGCTCAAACTCGCACGGGTTTAACTATGGCTACACCTTC.

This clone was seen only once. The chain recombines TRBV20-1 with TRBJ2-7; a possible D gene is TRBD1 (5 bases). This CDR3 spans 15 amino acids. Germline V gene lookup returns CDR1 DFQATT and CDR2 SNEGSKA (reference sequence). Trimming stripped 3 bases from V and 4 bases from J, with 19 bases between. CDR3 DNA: TGCAGTGCTAGTAGTCCCGGTGGCAGGGCGTACGAGCAGTACTTC. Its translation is CSASSPGGRAYEQYF.

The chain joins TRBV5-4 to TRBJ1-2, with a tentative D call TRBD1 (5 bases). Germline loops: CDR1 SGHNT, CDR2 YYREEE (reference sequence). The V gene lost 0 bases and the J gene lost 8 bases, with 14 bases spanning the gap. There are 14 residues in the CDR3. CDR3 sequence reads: CASSLGGQMGGYTF. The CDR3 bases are TGTGCCAGCAGCTTGGGTGGACAAATGGGAGGCTACACCTTC.

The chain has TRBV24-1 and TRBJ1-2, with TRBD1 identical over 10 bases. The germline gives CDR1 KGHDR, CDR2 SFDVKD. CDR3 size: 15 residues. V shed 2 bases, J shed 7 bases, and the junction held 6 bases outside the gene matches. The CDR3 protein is CATSDSTGTGVGYTF. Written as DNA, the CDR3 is TGTGCCACCAGTGATTCCACCGGGACAGGGGTTGGCTACACCTTC.